The TCR beta chain described here comes from a study of T cell clusters in autoimmune cytopenias (dated by TCRdb to between 2018 and 2020). The study in broad terms: Of the 45 or so healthy donor controls, approximately 22 were female, and the group had a mean age of 56 years and a median age of about 62 years. For primary cytopenia, fewer than 30 age-matched healthy donors were used as controls, and for secondary cytopenia, roughly 14 age-matched CLL patients were used as controls. Per sample, TRB sequencing gave a median depth of approximately 52,000 reads and a median of around 2,200 distinct TRB clonotypes. The study was designed to test whether a disease-specific immune repertoire signature usable as a blood-based biomarker is carried by autoimmune cytopenia patients. Repertoires from autoimmune hepatitis patients were compared with those of about two dozen healthy donors matched for age and sex. In autoimmune cytopenia patients, peripheral blood TRB and IGH repertoires were sequenced during active disease and over treatment follow-up, together with healthy, CLL and autoimmune hepatitis controls.

Multiplex PCR with a touch-down protocol amplified TRB rearrangements, with the TRB-A and TRB-B primer pools combined in a single tube. Illumina adapters and sample indices were added to the amplicons through two consecutive PCR reactions using Phusion HS II polymerase. After gel purification with the NucleoSpin Gel and PCR Clean-up kit, the amplicons were quantified by Qubit and checked for quality on an Agilent 2100 Bioanalyzer. Libraries were sequenced on an Illumina MiSeq using 600-cycle, single-indexed, paired-end runs. In the source study's methods: MiXCR version 2.1.12, together with the default MiXCR reference library, was used to align and assemble the TRB reads. A clone was defined by each unique CDR3 nucleotide sequence, and analysis was restricted to productive sequences with at least two reads. Repertoire diversity was assessed with alpha-parameterized diversity profiles (alpha 0 to 5), including the Shannon (alpha 1) and Simpson (alpha 2) indices, which were computed with an R script. Combinatorial TRB VJ usage was calculated with the tcR package and was compared between cohorts by principal component analysis performed with ade4. TCRbeta CDR3s were clustered with GLIPH on cohort pairs matched by age and read depth, and cluster frequencies were compared by Wilcoxon test. After the reads were reprocessed by TCRdb, one entry was made per CDR3 protein sequence, with no DNA. The V and J calls and clone size are TCRdb's, not the authors'. This sample's records show 5,700 or so distinct CDR3 sequences. 35% to 45% of the sample belongs to the ten largest clones.

The CDR3 starts with the cysteine, ends with the phenylalanine, and has 17 residues. A DNA sequence was not provided. The germline V gene encodes CDR1 MNHEY and CDR2 SVGAGI. TRB amplification used around 260 ng of peripheral blood genomic DNA, tens of thousands of genome equivalents, per sample. Concerning this clonotype: Its antigen is currently not known.

Findings and caveats that apply to the study as a whole: Healthy donors had almost three times as many exclusive TRB clusters as active autoimmune hepatitis patients, a finding consistent with an autoimmunity-wide signature. The TRB repertoire shifts, including less even repertoires in secondary cytopenia and CLL, mostly reflected lymphoma bias and not autoimmunity. The cluster-lack signature was not observed for secondary cytopenia versus CLL, as the signature was apparently masked by the dominant lymphoma-associated repertoire. The T cell clusters were defined only in silico, and the functional role of the clusters was left to be validated experimentally. The GLIPH analysis suggested a lack of physiological T cell clusters in primary autoimmune cytopenia patients, since roughly 50 clusters were exclusive to healthy donors whereas some 18 were exclusive to patients.

The data also belong to a second study, concerning T cell repertoires in aging, cancer and after chemotherapy. The second publication reports: The donors fell into six age groups ranging from 30 or younger to 70 or older, and each group had at least three individuals. TCR repertoires from healthy donor controls were recorded over periods of several months to years and showed clear clonal overlap between repeated samplings. About 8.3 million TCR reads were contained in the full dataset. Compared with age-matched healthy donors, untreated patients with hematological or solid cancers had significantly lower TCR diversity and higher clonality in blood. In healthy donors, the decline in TCR diversity with age was mainly due to loss of richness, whereas in cancer patients loss of evenness also played a role. In both cancer cohorts, the median generation probability rose over the chemotherapy interval, which suggests that the repertoire was reconstituted through rebound thymic output. It was noted by the authors that conclusions about immunological memory after chemotherapy cannot be drawn from the repertoire data. To look at immunoaging and at how T cells reconstitute after chemotherapy, the study profiled TCR beta repertoires in peripheral blood from both healthy donors and cancer patients. A cohort of 220 or so cancer patients (approximately 90 with hematological and approximately 120 with solid cancers) was assembled, and around 100 healthy donors were included as a reference group. MiXCR versions 2.12 and 3.0.5 were used to process TRB sequences. The repertoire metrics were Shannon diversity, evenness, clonality (defined as one minus evenness), and alpha-parameterized diversity profiles covering alpha 0 to 5. The IGoR algorithm was used to calculate generation probabilities of clones in the paired pre- and post-chemotherapy samples.

The clonotype was recovered from a human donor in good health. The chain joins TRBV6-5 to TRBJ1-2; the D call from TCRdb, TRBD1, cannot be confirmed without DNA. Material: peripheral blood. The CDR3 protein is CASSYSTGRRVDYGYTF.